This TCR beta chain was retrieved from a study of shared clonotypes between healthy human individuals. The overall study: CD4 naive and memory got three plates each, CD8 naive two, CD8 memory one.

Naive-designated CD8 cells lacked CD45RO, were positively enriched for CCR7, and omitted terminally differentiated effector memory CD45RA+ cells. CDR3 length: 13 residues. V lost 6 bases to trimming and J lost 3 bases; unmatched junction nucleotides: 2. Looked up from germline, CDR1 is SGHAT and CDR2 is FQNNGV. Of note for this clone: Antigen unknown. Other DNA variants within this sample encode the same CDR3.

Original handling: Filtering of immunoSEQ junctional sequences could not match full-length read filtering. Using immunoSEQ multiplex PCR, the repertoire was profiled, and TCRdb retains in-frame clones only, with some absent. The V and J calls and clone size come from that table; D and trimming were worked out from the DNA. The sample shows roughly 1,800,000 clones, approximately 95% of them seen only once. Study conclusions and caveats: Shared clonotypes across all four donors exceeded non-shared ones in generation probability. Sorted-subset samples were not fully sequenced, rarefaction indicated.

Sequencing input: naive CD8+ T cells sorted from blood. The genes are TRBV11-2 and TRBJ2-7; 10 bases match TRBD1. The receptor's source is a man between 18 and 35 years old in good health. The DNA of the CDR3 is TGTGCCAGCAGTTGGACAGGGGGCTACGAGCAGTACTTC. Amino acid sequence: CASSWTGGYEQYF.